The clone carrying this T cell receptor beta chain was counted once. The antigen remains undetermined. With 1 base clipped from V and 3 bases from J, the junction kept 6 bases outside the gene matches. The CDR3 totals 17 residues. Germline V gene sequence: CDR1 SGHTA, CDR2 FQGNSA. 60 Vbeta and 13 Jbeta primers were used in PCR. The repertoire was sequenced with immunoSEQ multiplex PCR; TCRdb's copy has only in-frame clones and lacks some. The table has 50,000 to 70,000 clones, 70% to 75% seen once; the top ten hold roughly 7.1%. This specimen comes from a study of cytomegalovirus exposure and HLA in healthy donors. Overall study results and limits: Available immune exposure information was restricted to CMV serostatus only.

The chain joins TRBV7-2 to TRBJ2-2; 9 bases map to TRBD2. This receptor was identified in a man aged 25-45 years in good health and CMV-seropositive. The sequenced sample consisted of PBMCs. Here the CDR3 reads CASSLVAGAGYTGELFF. The CDR3 bases are TGTGCCAGCAGCTTAGTAGCGGGGGCCGGGTACACCGGGGAGCTGTTTTTT.